This T cell receptor (beta chain) derives from a study of blood T cell repertoires in COVID-19. For the study at large: The United States, Italy and Spain were the sources of the acute and convalescent COVID-19 samples. The analysed material was cDNA or gDNA that came from T cells, B-cell-depleted T cells, or PBMCs.

The CDR3 covers 13 residues. The V gene's germline CDR1 is MNHEY and CDR2 SMNVEV (reference sequence). V lost 3 bases and J lost 8, with 13 bases in between. The authors' processing: The authors estimated nucleated cell counts from reference gene primer amplification. The table came from immunoSEQ multiplex PCR; TCRdb's copy has only in-frame clones and leaves some out. V and J calls plus clone size are reproduced from that table; the DNA served to infer D and trimming. The sample shows about 130,000 clones, 70% to 80% of them seen only once. Specimen: peripheral blood. This chain uses TRBV27 with TRBJ1-2; D perhaps matches TRBD1 (5 bases). The receptor comes from a woman between 65 and 79 years old with COVID-19, enrolled during active disease. The CDR3 region is CASSLWGEKGYTF. In DNA, the CDR3 is TGTGCCAGCAGTTTGTGGGGGGAAAAGGGCTACACCTTC.